These 10 T cell receptor beta chains originate from one sample sequenced in a study of cytomegalovirus exposure and HLA in healthy donors. PCR employed 60 Vbeta and 13 Jbeta primers. TCRdb's copy holds only in-frame clones and misses some; the assay was immunoSEQ multiplex PCR. This table has about 220,000 clones, more than 60% appearing once. The sequenced material came from PBMCs. These receptors came from a woman in her twenties or thirties in good health and CMV-seronegative.

Relative to its sample, this clone is medium-sized. V gene TRBV27 combines with J gene TRBJ1-1; tentative D call: TRBD1 (5 bases). The CDR3 contains 12 residues. Trimming removed 2 bases at V and 4 bases at J, with 5 bases between. Germline CDR1 is MNHEY and CDR2 is SMNVEV (reference sequence). CDR3 sequence: CASSLQGTEAFF. The CDR3 DNA reads as TGTGCCAGCAGTTTACAGGGCACTGAAGCTTTCTTT.

The CDR3 region has the DNA TGCAGCGTTGTATGGGAGGCAGCGGCCGGGGAGCTGTTTTTT. Protein: CSVVWEAAAGELFF. The chain has TRBV29-1 and TRBJ2-2; D might be TRBD2 (6 bases). Germline V CDR1 and CDR2: SQVTM, ANQGSEA. The CDR3 runs 14 residues. Deletions cut 4 bases from V and 6 bases from J, with 15 bases between.

J is TRBJ2-3 and V is TRBV7-9; 8 bases line up with TRBD1. The CDR3 totals 15 residues. Germline CDR1 reads SEHNR; CDR2 reads FQNEAQ (reference sequence). The junction had 7 bases not matched to a gene; V was cut back by 4 bases and J by 4 bases. The CDR3, as DNA: TGTGCCAGCAGCTATCGGGACAGGAACCCAGATACGCAGTATTTT. This translates into CASSYRDRNPDTQYF.

This chain links TRBV21-1 with TRBJ2-1; no check of the table's D call, TRBD2, against the DNA was made. TRBV21-1 is assigned pseudogene status. This CDR3 region has 18 residues. Here the CDR3 reads CASSLLTGTSSLYNEQFF. Here the CDR3 DNA reads TGTGCCAGCAGCCTCCTTACGGGGACTAGCAGTTTATACAATGAGCAGTTCTTC.

This clone was seen a few times. The J gene is TRBJ2-5, the V gene TRBV29-1; weak D call: TRBD1 (5 bases). Per germline, CDR1 SQVTM and CDR2 ANQGSEA. Trimming left V 3 bases short and J 2 bases short, with 13 bases between. This CDR3 spans 14 amino acids. The CDR3 nucleotides are TGCAGCGTTGAGGGTCCACAGGTTCAAGAGACCCAGTACTTC. This encodes CSVEGPQVQETQYF.

This chain joins TRBV13 and TRBJ2-3; 11 nucleotides align to TRBD1. The germline V gene encodes CDR1 PRHDT and CDR2 FYEKMQ (reference sequence). The CDR3 runs to 17 residues. V was pared by 6 bases and J by 3 bases, with 11 bases of the junction left unmatched. The CDR3 DNA reads TGTGCCAGCAGTTTATTACGGACAGGGGGCGTAACAGATACGCAGTATTTT. Translating it yields CASSLLRTGGVTDTQYF.

The chain uses TRBV4-1 and TRBJ1-2, with a possible D match to TRBD1 (6 bases). Trimming shortened V by 0 bases and J by 4 bases, and 21 bases separated the two germline ends. Germline V gives CDR1 MGHRA, CDR2 YSYEKL. There are 18 residues in the CDR3. Here the CDR3 reads CASSQEGGTGIAVYGYTF. The CDR3 DNA sequence: TGCGCCAGCAGCCAAGAAGGCGGAACAGGGATCGCTGTCTATGGCTACACCTTC.

This rearrangement joins TRBV5-1 to TRBJ1-2; 10 positions agree with TRBD1. V shed 2 bases and J 4 bases; nucleotides not matched to a gene: 2. The length of the CDR3 is 14 residues. CDR1 and CDR2 from the germline V gene are SGHRS and YFSETQ. The CDR3 protein is CASSFGTGVYGYTF. The CDR3, as DNA: TGCGCCAGCAGCTTCGGGACAGGGGTCTATGGCTACACCTTC.

On this clone itself: Other nucleotide sequences in the sample specify the same CDR3. In DNA, the CDR3 is TGTGCCAGCTCCCGAACAGGGGGGAACACTGAAGCTTTCTTT. This gives the protein CASSRTGGNTEAFF. This chain uses TRBV18 with TRBJ1-1; 8 bases map to TRBD1. The germline CDR1 and CDR2 sequences are KGHSH and LQKENI. J was trimmed by 1 base and V by 6 bases; bases with no gene match: 4. The CDR3 sequence is 14 residues long.

The chain carries TRBV7-3 and TRBJ2-7; D perhaps matches TRBD2 (6 bases). Trimming removed 5 bases from V and 10 bases from J, with 15 bases in between. Germline V CDR1 and CDR2: SGHTA, FQGTGA. This CDR3 spans 12 amino acids. In DNA, the CDR3 is TGTGCCAGCAGCGAATCTTCGGGACTCCAGTACTTC. Translated, it gives CASSESSGLQYF. The variable domain in full, completed from reference TRBV7-3 and TRBJ2-7, reads GAGVSQTPSNKVTEKGKYVELRCDPISGHTALYWYRQSLGQGPEFLIYFQGTGAADDSGLPNDRFFAVRPEGSVSTLKIQRTERGDSAVYLCASSESSGLQYFGPGTRLTVT.